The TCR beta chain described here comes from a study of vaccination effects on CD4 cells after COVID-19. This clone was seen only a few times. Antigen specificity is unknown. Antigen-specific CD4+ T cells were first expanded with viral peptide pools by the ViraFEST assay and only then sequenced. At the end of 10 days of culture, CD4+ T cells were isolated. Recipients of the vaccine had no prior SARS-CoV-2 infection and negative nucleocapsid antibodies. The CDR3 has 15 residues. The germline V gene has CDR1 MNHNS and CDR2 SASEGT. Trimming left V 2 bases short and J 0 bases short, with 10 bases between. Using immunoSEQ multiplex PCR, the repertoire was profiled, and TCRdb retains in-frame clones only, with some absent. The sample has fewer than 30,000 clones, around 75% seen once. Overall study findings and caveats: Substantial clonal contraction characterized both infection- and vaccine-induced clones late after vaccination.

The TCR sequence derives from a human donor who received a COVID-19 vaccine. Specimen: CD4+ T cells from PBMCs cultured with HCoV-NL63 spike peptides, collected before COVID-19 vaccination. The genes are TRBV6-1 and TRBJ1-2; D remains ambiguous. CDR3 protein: CASSEFEEANYGYTF. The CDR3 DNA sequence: TGTGCCAGCAGTGAATTTGAGGAAGCTAACTATGGCTACACCTTC.